The 29 T cell receptor beta chains listed next were all sequenced from one sample in a study of blood T cell repertoires in COVID-19 (dated by TCRdb to the early 2020s). Library method: the immunoSEQ multiplex PCR assay. TCRdb carries this immuneACCESS record with in-frame sequences only. Its versions omit some clonotypes, under half of them owing to an unresolved V gene in the studies checked, with the rest unexplained. The sample data list 200,000 to 300,000 clones, and 70% to 90% of these were observed just once. In total, the top ten clones hold 1.2% to 1.5% of the sample. The sequencing sample was made of peripheral blood. The receptors come from a man aged 80 or over with acute or convalescent COVID-19.

The CDR3 DNA reads as TGTGCCAGCAGTTCTGGCCCAAGCTCCTACAATGAGCAGTTCTTC. Translation gives CASSSGPSSYNEQFF. The genes are TRBV13 and TRBJ2-1; D call uncertain. The CDR3 is made up of 15 amino acids. V was clipped by 6 bases and J by 0 bases, with 12 bases between them. From germline, CDR1 is PRHDT and CDR2 FYEKMQ (reference sequence).

This rearrangement joins TRBV4-1 to TRBJ2-5, with D perhaps matching TRBD1 (5 bases). V lost 0 bases and J 5 bases, leaving 13 bases between the germline ends. The germline gives CDR1 MGHRA, CDR2 YSYEKL. The CDR3 consists of 15 residues. Here the CDR3 reads CASSQEGAGWETQYF. DNA of the CDR3: TGCGCCAGCAGCCAAGAAGGGGCAGGGTGGGAGACCCAGTACTTC.

This clone showed up just once. This chain joins TRBV19 and TRBJ2-3, with a tentative D call TRBD1 (5 bases). V was cut by 2 bases and J by 3 bases, with 6 bases left in between. Germline CDR1 is LNHDA and CDR2 is SQIVND (reference sequence). This CDR3 is 13 amino acids long. CDR3 loop: CASSIQGTDTQYF. CDR3 in DNA: TGTGCCAGTAGTATACAGGGTACAGATACGCAGTATTTT.

Worth noting for this clone: Within the sample, other DNA sequences also encode this same CDR3. This chain uses TRBV7-9 with TRBJ1-1; TRBD1 matches at 7 bases. The CDR3 loop spans 14 amino acids. J gave up 3 bases and V 1 base, and 2 bases lay outside the gene matches. CDR1 and CDR2 (germline): SEHNR, FQNEAQ (reference sequence). The CDR3 protein is CASSLGQGYTEAFF. Here the CDR3 DNA reads TGTGCCAGCAGCTTAGGACAGGGCTACACTGAAGCTTTCTTT. The full variable domain, with the rest looked up from reference TRBV7-9 and TRBJ1-1, is DTGVSQNPRHKITKRGQNVTFRCDPISEHNRLYWYRQTLGQGPEFLTYFQNEAQLEKSRLLSDRFSAERPKGSFSTLEIQRTEQGDSAMYLCASSLGQGYTEAFFGQGTRLTVV.

The chain joins TRBV2 to TRBJ1-2, with 8 bases identical to TRBD1. The length of the CDR3 is 16 residues. V was clipped by 6 bases and J by 4 bases; unmatched bases: 13. The V gene's germline CDR1 is SNHLY and CDR2 FYNNEI. CDR3 nucleotides: TGTGCCAGCAGGGGAACTATGGACAGGGTAGGCTATGGCTACACCTTC. Translated: CASRGTMDRVGYGYTF.

The chain couples TRBV7-9 to TRBJ1-4, with 10 bases fitting TRBD1. The germline gives CDR1 SEHNR, CDR2 FQNEAQ (reference sequence). CDR3 size: 14 residues. The V and J ends lost 5 bases and 8 bases, in that order; junction bases with no gene match: 5. The CDR3 is CASSLGTGVEKLFF. The DNA for the CDR3 is TGTGCCAGCAGCCTTGGGACAGGGGTAGAAAAACTGTTTTTT.

The chain uses TRBV9 and TRBJ1-1, with 7 bases matching TRBD1. V lost 4 bases to trimming and J lost 4 bases; unmatched junction nucleotides: 7. CDR1 and CDR2 from the germline V gene are SGDLS and YYNGEE. This CDR3 is built from 14 residues. CDR3 amino acids: CASSKGQSVTEAFF. CDR3 DNA: TGTGCCAGCAGCAAGGGACAGTCGGTCACTGAAGCTTTCTTT.

This chain connects TRBV6-2 or TRBV6-3 to TRBJ2-1; 13 nucleotides agree with TRBD2. Germline CDR1 is MNHEY and CDR2 is SVGEGT. The V segment lost 6 bases and the J segment 6 bases; nucleotides outside the gene matches: 5. This CDR3 contains 15 residues. In nucleotides, the CDR3 is TGTGCCAGCAGCCGGACTAGCGGGAGAGGCAATGAGCAGTTCTTC. Translating gives CASSRTSGRGNEQFF.

This chain connects TRBV18 to TRBJ2-5; 7 nucleotides line up with TRBD2. The germline CDR1 and CDR2 sequences are KGHSH and LQKENI. This CDR3 is built from 15 residues. The V and J ends lost 3 bases and 5 bases, in that order; junction bases with no gene match: 9. CDR3 DNA: TGTGCCAGCTCACCCCTCGGGACTACGCTGGAGACCCAGTACTTC. Amino acids: CASSPLGTTLETQYF.

On this clone: This sample also contains other DNA sequences that code for the same CDR3. The rearrangement links TRBV9 to TRBJ2-3, with D maybe TRBD2 (7 bases). CDR1 is SGDLS, CDR2 YYNGEE, per germline. The CDR3 spans 16 residues. V lost 0 bases and J lost 1, with 12 bases in between. DNA of the CDR3: TGTGCCAGCAGCGTAGGGGGGGGCCGCCGCACAGATACGCAGTATTTT. Its translation is CASSVGGGRRTDTQYF.

The V and J genes are TRBV7-2 and TRBJ1-2; TRBD1 agrees at 7 bases. CDR3 length: 15 residues. V dropped 4 bases and J dropped 8; count of bases not matched to a gene: 13. In germline, CDR1 is SGHTA, CDR2 FQGNSA. CDR3 DNA sequence: TGTGCCAGCAGCTCCCGGGCCGCTGACAGGGCGGGCTACACCTTC. This sequence encodes CASSSRAADRAGYTF. Using reference TRBV7-2 and TRBJ1-2 for the parts outside the CDR3, the full variable domain is GAGVSQSPSNKVTEKGKDVELRCDPISGHTALYWYRQSLGQGLEFLIYFQGNSAPDKSGLPSDRFSAERTGGSVSTLTIQRTQQEDSAVYLCASSSRAADRAGYTFGSGTRLTVV.

The rearrangement uses TRBV6-2 or TRBV6-3 and TRBJ1-5; 8 bases fit TRBD1. The CDR3 covers 19 residues. With 4 bases clipped from V and 0 bases from J, the junction kept 14 bases outside the gene matches. Germline V gives CDR1 MNHEY, CDR2 SVGEGT. For the CDR3, the DNA is TGTGCCAGCAGTTCCATCAGGGGGCTGGGTATTGGTAGCAATCAGCCCCAGCATTTT. Translation gives CASSSIRGLGIGSNQPQHF.

This clone was seen a few times. The rearrangement links TRBV28 to TRBJ1-4; 7 nucleotides match TRBD1. The CDR3 is 15 residues long. V dropped 2 bases and J dropped 8; count of bases not matched to a gene: 8. Germline CDR1 MDHEN, CDR2 SYDVKM. The CDR3: CASSLGTAHREKLFF. The CDR3 region has the DNA TGTGCCAGCAGTTTAGGGACAGCCCATCGGGAAAAACTGTTTTTT. The full variable domain, in which reference TRBV28 and TRBJ1-4 provide the parts outside the CDR3, is DVKVTQSSRYLVKRTGEKVFLECVQDMDHENMFWYRQDPGLGLRLIYFSYDVKMKEKGDIPEGYSVSREKKERFSLILESASTNQTSMYLCASSLGTAHREKLFFGSGTQLSVL.

This clone showed up just once. The chain is built from TRBV5-6 and TRBJ2-7; 8 nucleotides agree with TRBD2. Germline V CDR1 and CDR2: SGHDT, YYEEEE. The junction had 2 bases not matched to a gene; V was cut back by 2 bases and J by 7 bases. This CDR3 region has 12 residues. CDR3 nucleotides: TGTGCCAGCAGCTTCGGGAGGGGGGAGCAGTACTTC. This sequence encodes CASSFGRGEQYF.

The CDR3 coding sequence is TGTGCCAGCAGCGTACTCGGGGCGGGAACTGAAGCTTTCTTT. This gives the protein CASSVLGAGTEAFF. The chain is built from TRBV9 and TRBJ1-1, with D possibly TRBD1 on 5 matching bases. Trimming took off 1 base at V and 5 bases at J, with 12 bases between the two ends. The germline gives CDR1 SGDLS, CDR2 YYNGEE. CDR3 length: 14 residues. Full variable domain (rest looked up from reference TRBV9 and TRBJ1-1): DSGVTQTPKHLITATGQRVTLRCSPRSGDLSVYWYQQSLDQGLQFLIQYYNGEERAKGNILERFSAQQFPDLHSELNLSSLELGDSALYFCASSVLGAGTEAFFGQGTRLTVV.

This clone came up once. The CDR3 sequence is CASSQETGWDEQFF. The CDR3 DNA is TGCGCCAGCAGCCAAGAGACGGGGTGGGATGAGCAGTTCTTC. The J gene is TRBJ2-1, the V gene TRBV4-3; TRBD2 is a possible D gene (5 bases). Germline CDR1 is LGHNA and CDR2 is YSLEER. The CDR3 length is 14 residues. The V end was cut by 0 bases, the J end by 8 bases, with 11 bases between.

The V gene is TRBV5-1, the J gene TRBJ1-1; 8 nucleotides agree with TRBD1. This CDR3 is built from 14 residues. CDR1 and CDR2 (germline): SGHRS, YFSETQ. V was pared by 2 bases and J by 7 bases, with 7 bases of the junction left unmatched. Written as DNA, the CDR3 is TGCGCCAGCAGCTTATTACAGGGGGATAGTGAAGCTTTCTTT. Translated, it gives CASSLLQGDSEAFF.

The chain employs TRBV7-2 and TRBJ1-3; no reliable D call. V lost 0 bases, J lost 0 bases, and 12 bases lay in between. Germline CDR1 SGHTA, CDR2 FQGNSA. This CDR3 region has 17 residues. This chain's CDR3 is CASSLAADGSSGNTIYF. CDR3 DNA: TGTGCCAGCAGCTTAGCAGCGGACGGCTCCTCTGGAAACACCATATATTTT.

The V call is TRBV14, the J call TRBJ2-2; unclear D gene. The V and J ends lost 7 bases and 0 bases respectively, with 9 bases between them. The CDR3 has 14 residues. Germline-derived CDR1 and CDR2 are SGHDN and FVKESK. The DNA of the CDR3 is TGTGCCAGCACCAGATTGACGAACACCGGGGAGCTGTTTTTT. It yields the protein CASTRLTNTGELFF.

This clone has a handful of counts. The V and J genes are TRBV11-2 and TRBJ2-7; 8 nucleotides agree with TRBD1. The CDR3 totals 13 residues. V was pared by 6 bases and J by 7 bases, with 8 bases of the junction left unmatched. Per the germline V gene, CDR1 is SGHAT and CDR2 is FQNNGV. Here the CDR3 DNA reads TGTGCCAGCAGACCTCGGACAGGGTCTGAGCAGTACTTC. It encodes CASRPRTGSEQYF.

This sequence joins TRBV7-3 and TRBJ2-7; tentative D call: TRBD2 (5 bases). Germline loops: CDR1 SGHTA, CDR2 FQGTGA. The CDR3 sequence is 14 residues long. Deletions cut 1 base from V and 5 bases from J, with 12 bases between. CDR3 protein: CASSLNRERNEQYF. CDR3 sequence (DNA): TGTGCCAGCAGCTTAAATAGGGAGAGGAACGAGCAGTACTTC.

This chain connects TRBV6-2 or TRBV6-3 to TRBJ2-2, with a tentative D call TRBD2 (6 bases). This CDR3 region has 18 residues. V gave up 2 bases and J gave up 0 bases, with 16 bases separating them. Per germline, CDR1 MNHEY and CDR2 SVGEGT. The CDR3 sequence is CASSYGTGEPANTGELFF. CDR3 nucleotides: TGTGCCAGCAGTTACGGTACGGGGGAGCCCGCGAACACCGGGGAGCTGTTTTTT.

This clone was observed a few times. Other DNA sequences in this specimen translate into the identical CDR3. The V and J genes are TRBV18 and TRBJ1-5; D is unclear. CDR1 KGHSH and CDR2 LQKENI come from the germline V gene. CDR3 length equals 14 residues. V lost 5 bases, J lost 0 bases, and 8 bases lay in between. CDR3 sequence (DNA): TGTGCCAGCTCAAGCGGTAATAGCAATCAGCCCCAGCATTTT. It encodes CASSSGNSNQPQHF.

The V call is TRBV27, the J call TRBJ1-2; D possibly corresponds to TRBD1 (6 bases). Looked up from germline, CDR1 is MNHEY and CDR2 is SMNVEV (reference sequence). This CDR3 comprises 14 residues. Trimming removed 6 bases from V and 8 bases from J, with 19 bases in between. The CDR3 protein is CASSTRDTALGYTF. CDR3 coding DNA: TGTGCCAGCAGCACTAGGGACACCGCTTTGGGCTACACCTTC.

The chain is built from TRBV27 and TRBJ1-3; tentative D call: TRBD1 (6 bases). This CDR3 spans 19 amino acids. CDR1 is MNHEY and CDR2 is SMNVEV in the germline V gene (reference sequence). Trimming cost V 5 bases and J 0 bases, with 23 bases left between them. CDR3 amino acids: CASSQAKDSRYLSGNTIYF. The CDR3 DNA sequence: TGTGCCAGCAGTCAAGCTAAGGACAGCCGATACCTCTCTGGAAACACCATATATTTT.

V gene TRBV23-1 combines with J gene TRBJ2-6; 8 nucleotides line up with TRBD1. TRBV23-1 is an open reading frame whose function is uncertain. Trimming at V came to 2 bases and at J to 4 bases, leaving 10 bases not matched to a gene. The CDR3 totals 18 residues. The CDR3 here is CASSQGRDRRSGANVLTF. The CDR3 bases are TGCGCCAGCAGTCAAGGCCGGGACAGGCGGTCAGGGGCCAACGTCCTGACTTTC.

V usage is TRBV5-4 and J usage is TRBJ1-1; the D gene is possibly TRBD1 (6 bases). The CDR3 is 15 amino acids. CDR1 is SGHNT and CDR2 is YYREEE in the germline V gene (reference sequence). V lost 1 base and J lost 5, with 15 bases in between. The CDR3 here is CASSLSPGDLTEAFF. CDR3 DNA sequence: TGTGCCAGCAGCTTGAGCCCAGGGGATTTAACTGAAGCTTTCTTT.

The chain carries TRBV6-5 and TRBJ1-3; no clear D. The CDR3 loop spans 15 amino acids. Germline lookup yields CDR1 MNHEY and CDR2 SVGAGI. Trimming stripped 5 bases from V and 0 bases from J, with 11 bases between. CDR3 region: CASSHPPGSGNTIYF. The CDR3, as DNA: TGTGCCAGCAGTCACCCCCCGGGCTCTGGAAACACCATATATTTT.

The chain couples TRBV9 to TRBJ2-1; 11 positions agree with TRBD2. The V gene's germline CDR1 is SGDLS and CDR2 YYNGEE. V shed 3 bases, J shed 7 bases, and the junction held 6 bases outside the gene matches. The CDR3 runs 15 residues. DNA for the CDR3: TGTGCCAGCAGCGCAGTAGCGGGGGGGCGAAATGAGCAGTTCTTC. It yields the protein CASSAVAGGRNEQFF.